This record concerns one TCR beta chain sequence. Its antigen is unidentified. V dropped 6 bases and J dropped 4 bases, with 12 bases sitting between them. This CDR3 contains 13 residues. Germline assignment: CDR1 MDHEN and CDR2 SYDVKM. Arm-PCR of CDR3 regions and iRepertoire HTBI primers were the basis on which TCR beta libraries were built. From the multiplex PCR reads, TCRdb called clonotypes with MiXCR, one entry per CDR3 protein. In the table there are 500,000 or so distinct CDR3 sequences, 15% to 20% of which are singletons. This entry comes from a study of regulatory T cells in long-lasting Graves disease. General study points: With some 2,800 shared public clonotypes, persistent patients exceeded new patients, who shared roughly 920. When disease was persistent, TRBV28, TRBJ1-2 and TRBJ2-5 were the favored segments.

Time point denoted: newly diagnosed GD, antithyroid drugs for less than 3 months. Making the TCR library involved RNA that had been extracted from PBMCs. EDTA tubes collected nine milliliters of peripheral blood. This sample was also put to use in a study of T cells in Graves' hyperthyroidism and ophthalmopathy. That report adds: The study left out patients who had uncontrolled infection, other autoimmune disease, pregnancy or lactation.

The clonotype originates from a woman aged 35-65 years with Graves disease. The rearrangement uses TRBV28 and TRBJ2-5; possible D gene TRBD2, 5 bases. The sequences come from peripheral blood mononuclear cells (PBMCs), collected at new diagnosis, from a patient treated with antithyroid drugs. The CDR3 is CASSPGKIETQYF. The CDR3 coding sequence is TGTGCCAGCAGCCCCGGGAAGATAGAGACCCAGTACTTC.